These 30 T cell receptor beta chains were sequenced from one sample in a study of radiation and T cells in renal cell carcinoma. The repertoire was sequenced with immunoSEQ multiplex PCR; TCRdb's copy has only in-frame clones and lacks some. The sample yields about 24,000 clones, around 47% seen once. The treatment was: 15 Gy SBRT to primary tumor, nephrectomy 4 weeks later. This specimen was tumor tissue, taken from a patient whose treatment included radiotherapy and nephrectomy. These receptors came from a woman aged 45-65 years with renal cell carcinoma.

This chain links TRBV19 with TRBJ1-5; D unresolved. Trimming shortened V by 1 base and J by 6 bases, and 13 bases separated the two germline ends. From germline, CDR1 is LNHDA and CDR2 SQIVND (reference sequence). The CDR3 is 15 residues long. CDR3 protein: CASSIGSGVSQPQHF. The CDR3 DNA is TGTGCCAGTAGTATAGGGTCAGGAGTTAGTCAGCCCCAGCATTTT.

The V gene is TRBV7-9, the J gene TRBJ2-7, with 8 bases fitting TRBD1. The CDR3 contains 16 residues. The trim removed 2 bases at V and 0 bases at J, leaving 6 bases unmatched. CDR1 is SEHNR and CDR2 is FQNEAQ in the germline V gene (reference sequence). The CDR3 loop reads CASSLPTGAGSYEQYF. The CDR3 nucleotides are TGTGCCAGCAGCTTACCGACAGGGGCAGGCTCCTACGAGCAGTACTTC.

This clone was found once. The J gene is TRBJ2-7, the V gene TRBV2; perhaps TRBD2 as D (6 bases). The CDR3 has 13 residues. CDR1 is SNHLY, CDR2 FYNNEI, per germline. The ends were cut back, 8 bases at V and 0 bases at J, with 11 bases in the middle. CDR3 DNA: TGTGCCAGCGCGAGGGGACTCTCCTACGAGCAGTACTTC. Its translation is CASARGLSYEQYF.

The chain couples TRBV5-1 to TRBJ1-2; 9 bases are a match to TRBD1. V lost 3 bases, J lost 7 bases, and 7 bases stayed unmatched. The CDR3 runs 14 residues. Germline V gives CDR1 SGHRS, CDR2 YFSETQ. The CDR3 reads CASSYGTGQRGYTF. The CDR3 DNA is TGCGCCAGCAGCTACGGGACAGGGCAGCGTGGCTACACCTTC. Drawing the rest from reference TRBV5-1 and TRBJ1-2, the complete variable domain is KAGVTQTPRYLIKTRGQQVTLSCSPISGHRSVSWYQQTPGQGLQFLFEYFSETQRNKGNFPGRFSGRQFSNSRSEMNVSTLELGDSALYLCASSYGTGQRGYTFGSGTRLTVV.

The chain joins TRBV6-1 to TRBJ2-7, with D possibly matching TRBD2 (6 bases). The V gene's germline CDR1 is MNHNS and CDR2 SASEGT. The CDR3 runs to 12 residues. V dropped 1 base and J dropped 6 bases, with 7 bases sitting between them. For the CDR3, the DNA is TGTGCCAGCAGTGAAGTCGGGGGCGAGCAGTACTTC. Its protein product is CASSEVGGEQYF.

The chain uses TRBV2 and TRBJ2-6, with 8 positions matching TRBD1. CDR3 length: 16 residues. V was pared by 3 bases and J by 4 bases, with 5 bases of the junction left unmatched. Germline CDR1 SNHLY, CDR2 FYNNEI. DNA for the CDR3: TGTGCCAGCAGTGACACAGGGGGTGCAGGGGCCAACGTCCTGACTTTC. Translated: CASSDTGGAGANVLTF.

The chain uses TRBV20-1 and TRBJ2-3, with D tentatively TRBD2 (5 bases). CDR3 length equals 11 residues. V was shortened by 6 bases and J by 6 bases, with 10 bases between the two germline ends. Germline CDR1 is DFQATT and CDR2 is SNEGSKA (reference sequence). The CDR3 DNA reads TGCAGTGCAACTAGTCTTGATACGCAGTATTTT. This gives the protein CSATSLDTQYF.

The chain links TRBV5-6 to TRBJ1-5; no clear D. The CDR3 consists of 14 residues. CDR1 is SGHDT and CDR2 is YYEEEE in the germline V gene. V shed 0 bases and J shed 2 bases, with 6 bases lying between them. CDR3 DNA: TGTGCCAGCAGCTTGGCGCAGGGCAATCAGCCCCAGCATTTT. It translates to CASSLAQGNQPQHF.

This clone was recorded a few times. The genes are TRBV7-8 and TRBJ1-3; D remains unclear. Germline loops: CDR1 SGHVS, CDR2 FQNEAQ. CDR3 length equals 17 residues. V lost 1 base to trimming and J lost 0 bases, with 13 bases between them. DNA of the CDR3: TGTGCCAGCAGCTTAGGGAGGCAAGCTGTCTCTGGAAACACCATATATTTT. Translating it yields CASSLGRQAVSGNTIYF.

The V gene is TRBV7-8, the J gene TRBJ2-5, with no clear D. The V end lost 0 bases, the J end lost 3 bases, and 14 bases lay between the germline ends. The CDR3 is 16 residues long. CDR1 is SGHVS, CDR2 FQNEAQ, per germline. CDR3 amino acids: CASSLAWTVIEETQYF. The CDR3 coding sequence is TGTGCCAGCAGCTTAGCCTGGACGGTAATCGAAGAGACCCAGTACTTC.

As concerns this clone: This same CDR3 is encoded by further DNA sequences in the sample. This rearrangement joins TRBV9 to TRBJ2-1; D unclear. The CDR3 consists of 12 residues. Looked up from germline, CDR1 is SGDLS and CDR2 is YYNGEE. V was pared by 0 bases and J by 4 bases, with 2 bases between. CDR3 coding DNA: TGTGCCAGCAGCGTAGGTTACAATGAGCAGTTCTTC. Residues: CASSVGYNEQFF.

This clone was recorded only once. The chain is built from TRBV19 and TRBJ2-3, with a weak D call TRBD2 (6 bases). Trimming took off 8 bases at V and 7 bases at J, with 19 bases between the two ends. CDR3 size: 14 residues. Germline CDR1 reads LNHDA; CDR2 reads SQIVND (reference sequence). CDR3 coding DNA: TGTGCCAGTTCCTCCGGGGGTGCAATGAATACGCAGTATTTT. Translation gives CASSSGGAMNTQYF.

This clone was counted only a few times. This chain links TRBV7-8 with TRBJ2-3; 9 bases are a match to TRBD2. This CDR3 is built from 18 residues. Trimming took 3 bases from V and 2 from J; bases not matched to a gene: 12. Germline lookup yields CDR1 SGHVS and CDR2 FQNEAQ. DNA of the CDR3: TGTGCCAGCAGCTTCGATTCTAGCGTAGCGGGGGACACAGATACGCAGTATTTT. Its protein product is CASSFDSSVAGDTDTQYF.

This clone rates as medium-sized (0.01 to 0.1%). The chain joins TRBV7-9 to TRBJ1-2; D not resolved. The CDR3 loop spans 12 amino acids. Trimming stripped 5 bases from V and 5 bases from J, with 9 bases between. Germline CDR1 and CDR2: SEHNR and FQNEAQ (reference sequence). The chain's CDR3 is CASSLGPYGYTF. The CDR3 DNA sequence: TGTGCCAGCAGCCTAGGACCTTATGGCTACACCTTC.

V gene TRBV7-2 combines with J gene TRBJ1-2; D remains unclear. The V end lost 1 base, the J end lost 8 bases, and 5 bases lay between the germline ends. Germline lookup yields CDR1 SGHTA and CDR2 FQGNSA. CDR3 length: 11 residues. CDR3 DNA sequence: TGTGCCAGCAGCTTAGGAGGGGGCTACACCTTC. It yields the protein CASSLGGGYTF.

The chain uses TRBV6-5 and TRBJ2-1, with 11 bases lining up with TRBD2. Germline V gene sequence: CDR1 MNHEY, CDR2 SVGAGI. The CDR3 is made up of 14 amino acids. The J segment lost 5 bases and the V segment lost 4 bases, leaving 1 base of the junction unmatched. The CDR3 DNA sequence: TGTGCCAGCAGTTCGGGACTAGCGGACAATGAGCAGTTCTTC. It translates to CASSSGLADNEQFF.

This clone was recorded many times. At one boundary the junction diverges from the germline segment, which might be a read error. V usage is TRBV7-7 and J usage is TRBJ2-7; 10 nucleotides agree with TRBD1. Germline CDR1 and CDR2: SSHAT and FNYEAQ (reference sequence). The length of the CDR3 is 14 residues. CDR3 DNA: TGTGCTAGCAGTCGCGGACAGGGGGCCTACGAGCAGTACTTC. Protein sequence: CASSRGQGAYEQYF.

The rearrangement joins TRBV5-8 to TRBJ1-4; D is uncertain. The length of the CDR3 is 14 residues. The germline CDR1 and CDR2 sequences are SGHTS and YDEGEE. V was cut by 2 bases and J by 3 bases, with 8 bases left in between. In nucleotides, the CDR3 is TGTGCCAGCAGCTTCAGCCGTCCTAATGAAAAACTGTTTTTT. It codes for CASSFSRPNEKLFF.

This chain connects TRBV7-8 to TRBJ1-1; D uncertain. Per the germline V gene, CDR1 is SGHVS and CDR2 is FQNEAQ. The CDR3 length is 11 residues. V lost 4 bases to trimming and J lost 7 bases, with 7 bases between them. CDR3 in DNA: TGTGCCAGCAGCTACCGATATGAAGCTTTCTTT. Its translation: CASSYRYEAFF.

This clone was seen a few times. The rearrangement links TRBV7-9 to TRBJ2-7, with D perhaps TRBD2 (5 bases). Trimming took off 8 bases at V and 3 bases at J, with 20 bases between the two ends. Germline CDR1 reads SEHNR; CDR2 reads FQNEAQ (reference sequence). The CDR3 runs to 15 residues. The CDR3 sequence is CASSGWAGAGYEQYF. CDR3 nucleotides: TGTGCCAGCTCTGGGTGGGCCGGTGCGGGCTACGAGCAGTACTTC.

This clone rates as large. The chain links TRBV4-1 to TRBJ2-7, with unresolved D. With 0 bases removed from V and 0 bases from J, the gap between germline ends came to 9 bases. This CDR3 has 15 residues. CDR1 MGHRA and CDR2 YSYEKL come from the germline V gene. CDR3 in DNA: TGCGCCAGCAGCCAAGAGACGAGGCTCTCCTACGAGCAGTACTTC. Translated, it gives CASSQETRLSYEQYF.

This chain links TRBV7-2 with TRBJ1-2; 9 bases line up with TRBD1. Per germline, CDR1 SGHTA and CDR2 FQGNSA. The J segment lost 8 bases and the V segment lost 3 bases, leaving 16 bases of the junction unmatched. This CDR3 region has 17 residues. CDR3 coding DNA: TGTGCCAGCAGCTTTCGTAACAGGGGGCGAGAAAAGGGCGGCTACACCTTC. It encodes CASSFRNRGREKGGYTF.

The V and J genes are TRBV13 and TRBJ1-2, with D maybe TRBD1 (5 bases). The CDR3 sequence is 17 residues long. V gave up 5 bases and J gave up 3 bases, with 22 bases separating them. Germline CDR1 and CDR2: PRHDT and FYEKMQ (reference sequence). The CDR3 here is CASSLRRGYVTDYGYTF. Here the CDR3 DNA reads TGTGCCAGCAGCCTCCGAAGGGGTTATGTGACCGACTATGGCTACACCTTC. Combining the CDR3 with reference TRBV13 and TRBJ1-2 gives the whole variable domain AAGVIQSPRHLIKEKRETATLKCYPIPRHDTVYWYQQGPGQDPQFLISFYEKMQSDKGSIPDRFSAQQFSDYHSELNMSSLELGDSALYFCASSLRRGYVTDYGYTFGSGTRLTVV.

This clone is judged medium-sized. The chain carries TRBV6-5 and TRBJ1-1; D ambiguous. This CDR3 contains 12 residues. CDR1 is MNHEY and CDR2 is SVGAGI in the germline V gene. Trimming took 7 bases from V and 7 from J, leaving 13 bases between them. CDR3 sequence (DNA): TGTGCCAGCATAGCGGGCACCTTTGAAGCTTTCTTT. It encodes CASIAGTFEAFF.

This clone was counted a few times. The chain carries TRBV4-1 and TRBJ2-2, with D possibly being TRBD2 (6 bases). CDR3 length: 15 residues. The germline V gene encodes CDR1 MGHRA and CDR2 YSYEKL. Trimming took off 4 bases at V and 3 bases at J, with 12 bases between the two ends. CDR3 in DNA: TGCGCCAGCAGCCCCGTAGGGACTTACACCGGGGAGCTGTTTTTT. Translating it yields CASSPVGTYTGELFF.

This clone has at least ten counts. The chain links TRBV6-5 to TRBJ2-1; D possibly corresponds to TRBD1 (6 bases). This CDR3 region has 14 residues. Germline V CDR1 and CDR2: MNHEY, SVGAGI. Trimming removed 0 bases at V and 9 bases at J, with 12 bases between. CDR3 nucleotides: TGTGCCAGCAGTTACTCGCCTGGGACAATTGAGCAGTTCTTC. Its protein product is CASSYSPGTIEQFF.

The rearrangement links TRBV30 to TRBJ1-1, with 8 bases aligning to TRBD1. The CDR3 consists of 13 residues. CDR1 GTSNPN and CDR2 SVGIG come from the germline V gene (reference sequence). V was clipped by 3 bases and J by 3 bases; unmatched bases: 3. This chain's CDR3 is CAWRDRGYTEAFF. The DNA for the CDR3 is TGTGCCTGGAGAGACAGGGGCTACACTGAAGCTTTCTTT.

This chain links TRBV4-3 with TRBJ1-1; D is unclear. Trimming removed 4 bases from V and 7 bases from J, with 19 bases in between. The V gene's germline CDR1 is LGHNA and CDR2 YSLEER. The CDR3 spans 15 residues. CDR3 protein: CASSLDVGRNYEAFF. The DNA for the CDR3 is TGCGCCAGCAGCCTAGATGTCGGCAGGAACTATGAAGCTTTCTTT.

The chain has TRBV6-5 and TRBJ2-1, with a tentative D call TRBD2 (5 bases). The V end lost 0 bases, the J end lost 3 bases, and 9 bases lay between the germline ends. The CDR3 spans 15 residues. Germline CDR1 is MNHEY and CDR2 is SVGAGI. For the CDR3, the DNA is TGTGCCAGCAGTTACTCGGCTAGCCTCTACAATGAGCAGTTCTTC. Translated, it gives CASSYSASLYNEQFF.

J is TRBJ1-5 and V is TRBV29-1, with D unresolved. The CDR3 length is 12 residues. The germline V and J ends were trimmed by 1 base and 3 bases, with 4 bases remaining between them. Germline V gene data show CDR1 as SQVTM and CDR2 as ANQGSEA. Here the CDR3 DNA reads TGCAGCGTTGAAGCGGCCAATCAGCCCCAGCATTTT. Protein: CSVEAANQPQHF.